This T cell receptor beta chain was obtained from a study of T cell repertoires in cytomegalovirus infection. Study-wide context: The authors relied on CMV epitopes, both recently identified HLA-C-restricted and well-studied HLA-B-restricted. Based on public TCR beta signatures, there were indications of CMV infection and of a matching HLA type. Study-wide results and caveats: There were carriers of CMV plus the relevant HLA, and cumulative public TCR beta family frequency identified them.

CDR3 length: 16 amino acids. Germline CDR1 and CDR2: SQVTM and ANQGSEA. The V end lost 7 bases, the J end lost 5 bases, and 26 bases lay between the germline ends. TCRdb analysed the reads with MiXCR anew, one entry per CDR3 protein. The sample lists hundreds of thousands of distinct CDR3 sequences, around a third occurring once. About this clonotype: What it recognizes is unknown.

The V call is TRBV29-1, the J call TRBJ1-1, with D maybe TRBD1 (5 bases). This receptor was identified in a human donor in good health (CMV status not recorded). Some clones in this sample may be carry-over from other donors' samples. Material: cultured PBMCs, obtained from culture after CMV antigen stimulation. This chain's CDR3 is CSASASPGLSLTEAFF. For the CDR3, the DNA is TGCAGCGCCTCGGCGTCTCCGGGACTCTCTTTAACTGAAGCTTTCTTT.